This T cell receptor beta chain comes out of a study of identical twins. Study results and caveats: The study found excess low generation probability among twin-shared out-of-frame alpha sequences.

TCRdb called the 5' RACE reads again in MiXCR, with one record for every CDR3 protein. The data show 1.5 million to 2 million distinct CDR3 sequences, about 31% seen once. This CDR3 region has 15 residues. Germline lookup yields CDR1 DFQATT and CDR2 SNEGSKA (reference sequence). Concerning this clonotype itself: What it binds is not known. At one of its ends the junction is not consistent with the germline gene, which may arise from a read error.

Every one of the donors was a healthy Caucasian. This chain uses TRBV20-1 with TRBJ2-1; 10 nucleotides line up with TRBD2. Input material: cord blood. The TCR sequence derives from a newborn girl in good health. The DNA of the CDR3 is TGCAGTGCGAGAGTAAGCGGGGGGGTATTCAATGAGCAGTTCTTC. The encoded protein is CSARVSGGVFNEQFF.